These T cell receptor beta chains were read from a single sample in a study of Graves' ophthalmopathy and Graves' hyperthyroidism. TCRdb ran MiXCR on the multiplex PCR reads and lists one entry per CDR3 protein. The sample has roughly 500,000 distinct CDR3 sequences, roughly an eighth seen once; the top ten hold about 9.4%. Sequencing was done on a sample of blood. All receptors come from a woman aged 30 to 39 with Graves' ophthalmopathy. The CDR3 runs from the conserved cysteine through the conserved F or W. Each record gives: J gene, D gene, clone size, V gene, CDR3 DNA, CDR3 protein. A D gene is named only where the DNA matches it firmly. Expanded clones get a size class; other rows say once, few or many, or leave the size out.

TRBJ1-3,NA,many,TRBV15,TGTGCCACCAGCAGAGATATTGACAGACCAAGCTCTGGAAACACCATATATTTT,CATSRDIDRPSSGNTIYF
TRBJ1-1,NA,many,TRBV28,TGTGCCAGCAGTTTCGGTGGGGGCCGGAACACTGAAGCTTTCTTT,CASSFGGGRNTEAFF
TRBJ2-5,NA,many,TRBV12-3/TRBV12-4,TGTGCCAGCAGTTTTTGGGACCAAGAGACCCAGTACTTC,CASSFWDQETQYF
TRBJ1-5,TRBD1,many,TRBV27,TGTGCCAGCAGGCCCGGGACAGTGAGCAATCAGCCCCAGCATTTT,CASRPGTVSNQPQHF
TRBJ2-2,TRBD1,NA,TRBV9,TGTGCCAGCAGCGTAGTGGGGACAGGGGGCATCGGGGAGCTGTTTTTT,CASSVVGTGGIGELFF
TRBJ1-1,NA,many,TRBV5-1,TGCGCCAGCAGCGGGCCCCGCGGTCTGACGAACACTGAAGCTTTCTTT,CASSGPRGLTNTEAFF
TRBJ1-3,NA,many,TRBV30,TGTGCCTGGAGAGGCCAGCACAACACCATATATTTT,CAWRGQHNTIYF
TRBJ2-4,NA,few,TRBV4-1,TGCGCCAGCAGCCCATCGAGCACGGGTGTGGACATTCAGTACTTC,CASSPSSTGVDIQYF
TRBJ1-1,NA,many,TRBV19,TGTGCCACCGGGTGGGGTCGGGGCACTGAAGCTTTCTTT,CATGWGRGTEAFF
TRBJ1-3,NA,many,TRBV7-2,TGTGCCAGCAGCTTAGCCACAGCTCCCGGAAACACCATATATTTT,CASSLATAPGNTIYF
TRBJ1-2,NA,few,TRBV11-1,TGTGCCAGCAGCCCGGGACGGTTCTTTATTGACTATGGCTACACCTTC,CASSPGRFFIDYGYTF
TRBJ2-2,NA,many,TRBV10-3,TGTGCCGCCACGACAGGGAACACCGGGGAGCTGTTTTTT,CAATTGNTGELFF
TRBJ2-5,NA,many,TRBV19,TGTGCCAGTAGTATGGAGCCCGGGCTAGCTGGGGAGACCCAGTACTTC,CASSMEPGLAGETQYF
TRBJ1-6,NA,many,TRBV11-2,TGTGCCAGCAGCTTCGGTGGGCAGGGAACTTCACCCCTCCACTTT,CASSFGGQGTSPLHF